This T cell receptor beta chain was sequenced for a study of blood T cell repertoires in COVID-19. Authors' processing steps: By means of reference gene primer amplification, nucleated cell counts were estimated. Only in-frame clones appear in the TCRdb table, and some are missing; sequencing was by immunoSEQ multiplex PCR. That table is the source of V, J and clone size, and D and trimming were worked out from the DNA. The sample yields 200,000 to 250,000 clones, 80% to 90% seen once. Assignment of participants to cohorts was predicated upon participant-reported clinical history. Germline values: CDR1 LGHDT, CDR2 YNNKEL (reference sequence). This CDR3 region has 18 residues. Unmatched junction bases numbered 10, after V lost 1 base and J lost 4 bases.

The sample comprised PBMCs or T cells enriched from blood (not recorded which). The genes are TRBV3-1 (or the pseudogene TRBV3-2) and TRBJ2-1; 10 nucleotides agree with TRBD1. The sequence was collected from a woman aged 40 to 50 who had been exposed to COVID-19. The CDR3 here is CASSQVKKTGGLYNEQFF. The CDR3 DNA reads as TGTGCCAGCAGCCAAGTTAAGAAGACAGGGGGCTTATACAATGAGCAGTTCTTC.